The 24 T cell receptor beta chains below were found in one sample sequenced in a study of T cell responses to AZD1222 COVID-19 vaccine. Profiling relied on immunoSEQ multiplex PCR, and the TCRdb table lists in-frame clones only, not all of them. The sample yields some 110,000 clones, around 88% seen once. Material: peripheral blood, obtained on day 0 of AZD1222 vaccination. All receptors come from an adult in good health.

This sequence joins TRBV4-2 and TRBJ1-2, with 7 nucleotides matching TRBD1. The CDR3 contains 15 residues. The germline gives CDR1 LGHNA, CDR2 YNFKEQ. Trimming cost V 4 bases and J 4 bases; bases outside gene matches: 9. CDR3 sequence reads: CASSPEGTDPYGYTF. The CDR3 nucleotides read TGTGCCAGCAGCCCGGAGGGGACAGACCCCTATGGCTACACCTTC.

The V call is TRBV4-1, the J call TRBJ2-6; 7 positions agree with TRBD1. The germline gives CDR1 MGHRA, CDR2 YSYEKL. The J segment lost 0 bases and the V segment lost 3 bases, leaving 5 bases of the junction unmatched. There are 17 residues in the CDR3. The CDR3 sequence: CASSQGTASSGANVLTF. CDR3 DNA: TGCGCCAGCAGCCAGGGGACAGCCAGCTCTGGGGCCAACGTCCTGACTTTC.

This clone has a single count. The J gene is TRBJ1-4, the V gene TRBV14; D unclear. The CDR3 spans 13 residues. V dropped 1 base and J dropped 6 bases, with 6 bases sitting between them. From germline, CDR1 is SGHDN and CDR2 FVKESK. DNA for the CDR3: TGTGCCAGCAGCCAAGGGGCCTATGAAAAACTGTTTTTT. It yields the protein CASSQGAYEKLFF.

In DNA form, the CDR3 reads TGTGCCACCAGTGGGACAGGGGCAAATCAGCCCCAGCATTTT. Translated: CATSGTGANQPQHF. The rearrangement links TRBV24-1 to TRBJ1-5; 9 bases map to TRBD1. Trimming took 5 bases from V and 4 from J; bases not matched to a gene: 2. The CDR3 has 14 residues. CDR1 and CDR2 (germline): KGHDR, SFDVKD.

This clone was observed a single time. J is TRBJ1-5 and V is TRBV19; no reliable D call. Germline loops: CDR1 LNHDA, CDR2 SQIVND (reference sequence). V lost 0 bases and J lost 0, with 6 bases in between. The CDR3 consists of 15 residues. CDR3 bases: TGTGCCAGTAGTATAGAACAGATTAGCAATCAGCCCCAGCATTTT. Translating it yields CASSIEQISNQPQHF.

This chain joins TRBV7-2 and TRBJ1-4; 7 positions match TRBD1. The CDR3 runs to 16 residues. V shed 4 bases, J shed 5 bases, and the junction held 10 bases outside the gene matches. Germline assignment: CDR1 SGHTA and CDR2 FQGNSA. The CDR3 sequence is CASSSPQGTRNEKLFF. The CDR3 bases are TGTGCCAGCAGCTCACCACAGGGGACGAGAAATGAAAAACTGTTTTTT.

The chain employs TRBV6-2 or TRBV6-3 and TRBJ2-7; either TRBD1 or TRBD2 may fit D (7 bases each). This CDR3 is 16 amino acids long. The germline CDR1 and CDR2 sequences are MNHEY and SVGEGT. V shed 5 bases and J shed 1 base, with 18 bases lying between them. The CDR3 protein is CASSRYSQGGSYEQYF. CDR3 nucleotides: TGTGCCAGCAGTCGATACAGTCAGGGGGGGTCCTACGAGCAGTACTTC.

The chain has TRBV7-9 and TRBJ1-3; 9 bases match TRBD1. The junction had 12 bases not matched to a gene; V was cut back by 2 bases and J by 10 bases. The CDR3 is 16 residues long. Germline V CDR1 and CDR2: SEHNR, FQNEAQ (reference sequence). The CDR3 sequence is CASSLLTPNRGPTIYF. DNA for the CDR3: TGTGCCAGCAGCTTATTAACCCCAAACAGGGGGCCGACCATATATTTT.

The CDR3 nucleotides are TGTGCCAGCAGCGAAATACAGGGTACTAATGAAAAACTGTTTTTT. Its protein is CASSEIQGTNEKLFF. J is TRBJ1-4 and V is TRBV9; D might be TRBD1 (6 bases). The V end was cut by 3 bases, the J end by 2 bases, with 11 bases between. The CDR3 spans 15 residues. Germline V gene sequence: CDR1 SGDLS, CDR2 YYNGEE.

The chain carries TRBV30 and TRBJ2-7, with unresolved D. The CDR3 is 12 amino acids. Germline CDR1 and CDR2: GTSNPN and SVGIG (reference sequence). V lost 1 base and J 3 bases, leaving 7 bases between the germline ends. CDR3 residues: CAWSASYYEQYF. The CDR3, as DNA: TGTGCCTGGAGTGCATCCTACTACGAGCAGTACTTC.

This chain links TRBV5-5 with TRBJ2-1; D might be TRBD2 (6 bases). V lost 1 base and J lost 3, with 14 bases in between. This CDR3 spans 16 amino acids. Germline CDR1 SGHKS, CDR2 YYEKEE (reference sequence). The CDR3 loop reads CASSLRLVGDYNEQFF. CDR3 in DNA: TGTGCCAGCAGCTTGCGACTAGTTGGAGACTACAATGAGCAGTTCTTC.

The chain is built from TRBV3-1 (or the pseudogene TRBV3-2) and TRBJ1-4; D is unresolved. This CDR3 contains 12 residues. CDR1 and CDR2 from the germline V gene are LGHDT and YNNKEL (reference sequence). Trimming shortened V by 1 base and J by 4 bases, and 1 base separated the two germline ends. The CDR3: CASSQVNEKLFF. The CDR3 region has the DNA TGTGCCAGCAGCCAAGTTAATGAAAAACTGTTTTTT.

J is TRBJ2-7 and V is TRBV6-5; either TRBD1 or TRBD2 may supply D (5 bases each). The CDR3 loop spans 15 amino acids. Trimming shortened V by 5 bases and J by 1 base, and 15 bases separated the two germline ends. Germline V lookup: CDR1 MNHEY, CDR2 SVGAGI. The CDR3 coding sequence is TGTGCCAGCAGTCGGGGACCGCTCGCGTCCTACGAGCAGTACTTC. Its protein product is CASSRGPLASYEQYF.

V gene TRBV6-5 combines with J gene TRBJ2-5, with D perhaps matching TRBD2 (5 bases). The ends were cut back, 0 bases at V and 1 base at J, with 9 bases in the middle. The CDR3 is 15 residues long. CDR1 and CDR2 (germline): MNHEY, SVGAGI. This CDR3 reads CASSYSYLAQETQYF. Written as DNA, the CDR3 is TGTGCCAGCAGTTACTCGTATCTAGCCCAAGAGACCCAGTACTTC.

The chain is built from TRBV27 and TRBJ2-3; TRBD2 aligns across 7 bases. This CDR3 has 18 amino acids. V was pared by 5 bases and J by 1 base, with 15 bases of the junction left unmatched. The germline V gene has CDR1 MNHEY and CDR2 SMNVEV (reference sequence). Here the CDR3 DNA reads TGTGCCAGCAGTAAAGCGGGACTTTGGCACCGTGGCACAGATACGCAGTATTTT. This sequence encodes CASSKAGLWHRGTDTQYF.

V and J are TRBV5-6 and TRBJ1-1; possible D gene TRBD1, 6 bases. In germline, CDR1 is SGHDT, CDR2 YYEEEE. Trimming removed 2 bases from V and 0 bases from J, with 11 bases in between. The CDR3 runs to 15 residues. The CDR3 coding sequence is TGTGCCAGCAGCTTCGGGGGGGCCATGAACACTGAAGCTTTCTTT. Translation gives CASSFGGAMNTEAFF.

This clone was found once. The chain links TRBV10-2 to TRBJ2-3; no firm D call. The V and J ends lost 4 bases and 0 bases respectively, with 5 bases between them. The CDR3 totals 13 residues. The germline CDR1 and CDR2 sequences are WSHSY and SAAADI. In nucleotides, the CDR3 is TGCGCCAGCAGTGGGTACAGCACAGATACGCAGTATTTT. Translated, it gives CASSGYSTDTQYF.

This chain joins TRBV19 and TRBJ2-5; D might be TRBD1 or TRBD2, each matching 5 bases. This CDR3 has 14 residues. Germline values: CDR1 LNHDA, CDR2 SQIVND (reference sequence). With 0 bases removed from V and 4 bases from J, the gap between germline ends came to 9 bases. The CDR3 DNA follows: TGTGCCAGTAGTATAGACAGGGACCGAGAGACCCAGTACTTC. This codes for CASSIDRDRETQYF.

V is TRBV18 and J is TRBJ1-2, with D uncertain. CDR3 length: 14 amino acids. From germline, CDR1 is KGHSH and CDR2 LQKENI. Trimming pared 2 bases from V and 3 bases from J, leaving 10 bases between. CDR3 nucleotides: TGTGCCAGCTCACCAAACGGCGGATACTATGGCTACACCTTC. This sequence encodes CASSPNGGYYGYTF.

The sample holds one count of this clone. The chain combines TRBV3-1 (or the pseudogene TRBV3-2) with TRBJ2-1, with a weak D call TRBD1 (7 bases). The CDR3 loop spans 16 amino acids. V lost 0 bases, J lost 1 base, and 10 bases lay in between. Germline lookup yields CDR1 LGHDT and CDR2 YNNKEL (reference sequence). CDR3 DNA sequence: TGTGCCAGCAGCCAAGATCAGGGGGGTTCCTACAATGAGCAGTTCTTC. As protein: CASSQDQGGSYNEQFF.

The rearrangement uses TRBV6-5 and TRBJ1-3; weak D call: TRBD1 (6 bases). This CDR3 region has 15 residues. Germline assignment: CDR1 MNHEY and CDR2 SVGAGI. Trimming took off 2 bases at V and 1 base at J, with 9 bases between the two ends. CDR3 sequence: CASSYEQGSGNTIYF. The CDR3 DNA follows: TGTGCCAGCAGTTACGAACAGGGTTCTGGAAACACCATATATTTT.

The chain carries TRBV23-1 and TRBJ2-1, with D unclear. TRBV23-1 is identified as an open reading frame with a role that is uncertain. V lost 3 bases, J lost 8 bases, and 14 bases lay in between. There are 14 residues in the CDR3. The CDR3 spells CASSHPMPHYEQFF. The DNA for the CDR3 is TGCGCCAGCAGTCATCCGATGCCCCATTATGAGCAGTTCTTC.

This chain joins TRBV4-1 and TRBJ2-1; a possible D gene is TRBD2 (6 bases). Germline V gene data show CDR1 as MGHRA and CDR2 as YSYEKL. This CDR3 comprises 16 residues. Trimming cost V 0 bases and J 9 bases, with 18 bases left between them. CDR3 protein: CASSQDIGASVAEQFF. CDR3 nucleotide sequence: TGCGCCAGCAGCCAAGATATTGGGGCTAGCGTGGCTGAGCAGTTCTTC.

The V call is TRBV5-5, the J call TRBJ2-7, with 11 positions matching TRBD2. This CDR3 is built from 15 residues. Unmatched junction bases numbered 5, after V lost 3 bases and J lost 3 bases. Germline assignment: CDR1 SGHKS and CDR2 YYEKEE (reference sequence). DNA for the CDR3: TGTGCCAGCAGCTCCCGACTAGCGGGGATCTACGAGCAGTACTTC. It is translated as CASSSRLAGIYEQYF.